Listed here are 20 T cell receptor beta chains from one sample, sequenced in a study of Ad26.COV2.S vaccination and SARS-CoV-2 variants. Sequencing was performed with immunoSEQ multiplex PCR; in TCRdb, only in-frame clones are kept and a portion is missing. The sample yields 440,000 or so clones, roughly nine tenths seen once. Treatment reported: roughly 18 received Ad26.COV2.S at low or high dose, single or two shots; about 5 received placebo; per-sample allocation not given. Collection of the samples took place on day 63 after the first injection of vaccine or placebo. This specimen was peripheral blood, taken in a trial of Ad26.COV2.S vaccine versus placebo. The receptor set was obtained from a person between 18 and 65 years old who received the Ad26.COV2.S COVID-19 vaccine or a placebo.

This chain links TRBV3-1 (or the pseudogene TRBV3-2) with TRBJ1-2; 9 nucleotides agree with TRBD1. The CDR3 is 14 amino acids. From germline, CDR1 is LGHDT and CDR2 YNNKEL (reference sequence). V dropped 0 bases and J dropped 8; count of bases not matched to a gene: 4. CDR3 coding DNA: TGTGCCAGCAGCCAAGACGGACAGGGGCTCGGCTACACCTTC. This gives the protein CASSQDGQGLGYTF.

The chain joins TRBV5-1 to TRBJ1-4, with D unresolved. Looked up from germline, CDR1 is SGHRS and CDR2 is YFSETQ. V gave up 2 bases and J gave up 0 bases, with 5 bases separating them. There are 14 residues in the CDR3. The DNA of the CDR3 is TGCGCCAGCAGCTTATACCCAACTAATGAAAAACTGTTTTTT. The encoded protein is CASSLYPTNEKLFF.

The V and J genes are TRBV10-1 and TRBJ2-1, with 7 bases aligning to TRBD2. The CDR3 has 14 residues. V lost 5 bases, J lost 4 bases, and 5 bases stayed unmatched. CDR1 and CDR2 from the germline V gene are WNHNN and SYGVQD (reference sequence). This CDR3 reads CASSMSGNYNEQFF. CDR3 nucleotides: TGCGCCAGCAGTATGAGCGGGAATTACAATGAGCAGTTCTTC.

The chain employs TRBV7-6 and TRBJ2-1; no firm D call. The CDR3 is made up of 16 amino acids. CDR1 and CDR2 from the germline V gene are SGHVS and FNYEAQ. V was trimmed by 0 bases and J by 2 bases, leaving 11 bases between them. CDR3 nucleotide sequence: TGTGCCAGCAGCTTAGCGAACAGCCCTGCCTACAATGAGCAGTTCTTC. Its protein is CASSLANSPAYNEQFF.

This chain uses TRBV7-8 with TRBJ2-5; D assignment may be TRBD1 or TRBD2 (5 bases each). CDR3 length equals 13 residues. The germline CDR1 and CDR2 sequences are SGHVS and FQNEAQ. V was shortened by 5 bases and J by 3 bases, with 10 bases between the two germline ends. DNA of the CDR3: TGTGCCAGCAGCCCTAGCAGGGAAGAGACCCAGTACTTC. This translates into CASSPSREETQYF.

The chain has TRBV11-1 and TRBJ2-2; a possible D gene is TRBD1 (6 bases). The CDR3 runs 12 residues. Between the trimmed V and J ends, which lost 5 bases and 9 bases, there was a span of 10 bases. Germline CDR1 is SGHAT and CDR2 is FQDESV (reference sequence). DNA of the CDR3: TGTGCCAGCAGCCCACAGGGACGGGAGCTGTTTTTT. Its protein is CASSPQGRELFF.

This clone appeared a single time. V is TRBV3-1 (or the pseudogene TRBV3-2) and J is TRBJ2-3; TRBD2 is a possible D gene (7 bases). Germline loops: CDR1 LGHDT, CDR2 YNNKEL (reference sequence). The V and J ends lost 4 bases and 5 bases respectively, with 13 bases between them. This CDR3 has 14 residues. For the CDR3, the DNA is TGTGCCAGCAGCCCAGGGAGGGGGGAAGATACGCAGTATTTT. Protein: CASSPGRGEDTQYF.

The CDR3 region is CASSRPNTNYGYTF. The CDR3 nucleotides are TGTGCCAGCAGCCGCCCTAATACTAACTATGGCTACACCTTC. This chain uses TRBV14 with TRBJ1-2; the D is unclear. This CDR3 region has 14 residues. Germline loops: CDR1 SGHDN, CDR2 FVKESK. Trimming stripped 4 bases from V and 0 bases from J, with 9 bases between.

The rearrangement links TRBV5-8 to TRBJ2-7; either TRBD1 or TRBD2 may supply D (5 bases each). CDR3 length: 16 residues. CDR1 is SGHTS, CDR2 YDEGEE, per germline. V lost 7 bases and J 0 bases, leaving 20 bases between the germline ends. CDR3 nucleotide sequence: TGTGCCAGCTGGGGGTTAGGGTCATCGCGCTCCTACGAGCAGTACTTC. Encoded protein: CASWGLGSSRSYEQYF.

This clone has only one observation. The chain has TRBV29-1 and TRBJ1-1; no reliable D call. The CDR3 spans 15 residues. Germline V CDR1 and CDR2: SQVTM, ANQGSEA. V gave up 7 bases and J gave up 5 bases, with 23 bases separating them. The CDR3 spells CSAGGMWARGTEAFF. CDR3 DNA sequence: TGCAGCGCCGGTGGCATGTGGGCCCGGGGAACTGAAGCTTTCTTT.

As DNA, the CDR3 is TGTGCCAGCAGTCCCACCGGGACAGGGACTTATGGCTACACCTTC. Its protein product is CASSPTGTGTYGYTF. This chain joins TRBV27 and TRBJ1-2; 9 bases are shared with TRBD1. This CDR3 has 15 residues. Germline CDR1 reads MNHEY; CDR2 reads SMNVEV (reference sequence). After removal of 5 bases from V and 5 bases from J, the junction contained 9 bases not matched to a gene.

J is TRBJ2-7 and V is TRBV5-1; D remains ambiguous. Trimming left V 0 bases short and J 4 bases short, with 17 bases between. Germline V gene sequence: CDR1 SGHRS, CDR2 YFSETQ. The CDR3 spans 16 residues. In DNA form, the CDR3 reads TGCGCCAGCAGCTTGGGGGTGGATCCGAACGATTACGAGCAGTACTTC. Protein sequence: CASSLGVDPNDYEQYF. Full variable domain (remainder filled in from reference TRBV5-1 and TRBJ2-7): KAGVTQTPRYLIKTRGQQVTLSCSPISGHRSVSWYQQTPGQGLQFLFEYFSETQRNKGNFPGRFSGRQFSNSRSEMNVSTLELGDSALYLCASSLGVDPNDYEQYFGPGTRLTVT.

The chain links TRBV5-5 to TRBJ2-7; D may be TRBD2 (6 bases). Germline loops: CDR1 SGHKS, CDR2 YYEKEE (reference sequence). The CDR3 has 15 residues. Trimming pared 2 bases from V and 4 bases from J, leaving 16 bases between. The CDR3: CASSFLGEVRYEQYF. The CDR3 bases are TGTGCCAGCAGCTTCCTTGGGGAGGTTAGGTACGAGCAGTACTTC.

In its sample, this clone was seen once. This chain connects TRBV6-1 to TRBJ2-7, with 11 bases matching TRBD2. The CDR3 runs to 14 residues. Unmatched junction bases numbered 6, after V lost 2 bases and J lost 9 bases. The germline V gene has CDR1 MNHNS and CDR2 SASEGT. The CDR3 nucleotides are TGTGCCAGCAGTGAAAGGGTAGCGGGAGGGACGCAGTACTTC. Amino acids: CASSERVAGGTQYF.

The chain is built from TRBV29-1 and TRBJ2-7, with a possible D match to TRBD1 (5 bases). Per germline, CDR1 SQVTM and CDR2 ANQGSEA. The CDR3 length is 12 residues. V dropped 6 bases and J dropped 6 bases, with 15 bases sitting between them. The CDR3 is CSVTYGAREQYF. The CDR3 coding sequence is TGCAGCGTGACCTATGGGGCCCGCGAGCAGTACTTC.

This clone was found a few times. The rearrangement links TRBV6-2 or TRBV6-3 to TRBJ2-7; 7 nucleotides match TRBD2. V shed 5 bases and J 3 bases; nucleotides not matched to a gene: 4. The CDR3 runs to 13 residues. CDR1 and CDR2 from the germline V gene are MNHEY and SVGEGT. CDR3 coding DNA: TGTGCCAGCAGTGGCTGGACTAGCTACGAGCAGTACTTC. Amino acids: CASSGWTSYEQYF.

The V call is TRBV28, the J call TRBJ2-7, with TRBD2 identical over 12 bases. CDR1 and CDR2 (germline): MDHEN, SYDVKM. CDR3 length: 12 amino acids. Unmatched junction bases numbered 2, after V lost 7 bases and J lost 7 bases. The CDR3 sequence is CASKGLAGEQYF. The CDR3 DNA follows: TGTGCCAGCAAAGGACTAGCGGGAGAGCAGTACTTC.

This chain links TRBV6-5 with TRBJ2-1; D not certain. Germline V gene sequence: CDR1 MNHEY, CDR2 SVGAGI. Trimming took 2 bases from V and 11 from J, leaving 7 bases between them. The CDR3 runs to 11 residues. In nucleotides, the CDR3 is TGTGCCAGCAGTTACGGGCAGAAGCAGTTCTTC. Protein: CASSYGQKQFF.

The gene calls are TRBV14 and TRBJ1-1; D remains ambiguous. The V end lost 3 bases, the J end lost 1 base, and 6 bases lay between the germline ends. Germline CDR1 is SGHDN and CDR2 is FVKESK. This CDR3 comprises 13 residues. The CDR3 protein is CASSHYWNTEAFF. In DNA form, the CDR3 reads TGTGCCAGCAGCCATTACTGGAACACTGAAGCTTTCTTT.

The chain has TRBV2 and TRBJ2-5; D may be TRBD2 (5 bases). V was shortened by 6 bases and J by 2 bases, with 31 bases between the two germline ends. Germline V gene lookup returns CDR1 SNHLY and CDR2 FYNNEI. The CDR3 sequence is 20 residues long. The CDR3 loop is CASRGLRADRYLNSQETQYF. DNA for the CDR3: TGTGCCAGCAGAGGGTTGAGGGCGGATAGATACCTCAACTCACAAGAGACCCAGTACTTC.